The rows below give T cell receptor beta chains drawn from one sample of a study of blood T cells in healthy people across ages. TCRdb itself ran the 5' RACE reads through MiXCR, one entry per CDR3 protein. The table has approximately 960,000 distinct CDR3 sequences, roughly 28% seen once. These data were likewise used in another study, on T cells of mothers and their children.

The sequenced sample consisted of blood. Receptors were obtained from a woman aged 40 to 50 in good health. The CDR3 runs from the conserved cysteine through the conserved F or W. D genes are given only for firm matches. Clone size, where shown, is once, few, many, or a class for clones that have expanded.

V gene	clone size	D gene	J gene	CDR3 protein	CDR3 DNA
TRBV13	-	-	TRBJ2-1	CASSLRRFEGEEQFF	TGTGCCAGCAGCTTAAGGCGGTTTGAGGGTGAGGAGCAGTTCTTC
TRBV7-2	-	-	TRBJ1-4	CASSPLGRIPTEKLFF	TGTGCCAGCAGCCCTTTAGGGAGGATTCCGACTGAAAAACTGTTTTTT
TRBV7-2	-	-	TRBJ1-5	CASSSLGGEAQPQHF	TGTGCCAGCAGCTCCTTGGGAGGGGAGGCTCAGCCCCAGCATTTT
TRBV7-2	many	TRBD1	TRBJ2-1	CASSSRQGSYNEQFF	TGTGCCAGCAGTTCAAGACAGGGTTCCTACAATGAGCAGTTCTTC
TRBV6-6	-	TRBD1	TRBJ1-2	CASRRGQGSLSHGYTF	TGTGCCAGCAGGAGGGGACAGGGCTCCTTAAGCCATGGCTACACCTTC
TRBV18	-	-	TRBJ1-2	CASSPGSQGYYGYTF	TGTGCCAGCTCACCAGGTTCTCAGGGGTACTATGGCTACACCTTC
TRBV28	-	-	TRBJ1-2	CASNLASRPLQTGGYTF	TGTGCCAGCAACCTAGCATCGAGACCCCTTCAAACGGGTGGCTACACCTTC
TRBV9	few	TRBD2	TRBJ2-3	CASSEPSSGGRTDTQYF	TGTGCCAGCAGCGAGCCCTCTAGCGGGGGCCGCACAGATACGCAGTATTTT
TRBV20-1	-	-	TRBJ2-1	CSARDGAGAYNEQFF	TGCAGTGCTAGAGATGGGGCAGGTGCCTACAATGAGCAGTTCTTC
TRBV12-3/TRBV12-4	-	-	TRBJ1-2	CASRSFRGYHGYTF	TGTGCCAGCAGATCCTTTAGGGGGTACCATGGCTACACCTTC
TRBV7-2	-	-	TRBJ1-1	CASSESGTYNTEAFF	TGTGCCAGCAGCGAATCCGGGACATATAACACTGAAGCTTTCTTT
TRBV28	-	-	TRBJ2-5	CASSLSSSSPETRYF	TGTGCCAGCAGTTTAAGCTCGTCTAGCCCGGAGACCCGGTACTTC
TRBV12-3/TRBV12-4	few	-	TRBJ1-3	CASSSWVGGNTIYF	TGTGCCAGCAGTTCATGGGTGGGTGGAAACACCATATATTTT
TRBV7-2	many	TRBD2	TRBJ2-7	CASSWGGEPYEQYF	TGTGCCAGCAGCTGGGGGGGGGAACCCTACGAGCAGTACTTC
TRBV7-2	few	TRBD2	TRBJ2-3	CATRRGSTDTQYF	TGTGCCACGAGGCGGGGGAGTACAGATACGCAGTATTTT
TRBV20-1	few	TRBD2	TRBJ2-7	CSARGSSGGPGMREQYF	TGCAGTGCTAGAGGATCTAGCGGGGGCCCGGGTATGAGGGAGCAGTACTTC
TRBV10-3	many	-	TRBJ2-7	CAISESAGTYEQYF	TGTGCCATCAGTGAATCGGCGGGAACCTACGAGCAGTACTTC
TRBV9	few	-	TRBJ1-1	CASSALAPEAFF	TGTGCCAGCAGCGCCTTGGCCCCTGAAGCTTTCTTT
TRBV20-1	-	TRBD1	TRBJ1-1	CSASPGTGGTEAFF	TGCAGTGCTAGTCCCGGGACAGGGGGGACTGAAGCTTTCTTT
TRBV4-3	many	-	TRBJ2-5	CASSQMTGQETQYF	TGCGCCAGCAGCCAAATGACTGGCCAAGAGACCCAGTACTTC
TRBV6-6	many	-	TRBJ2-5	CASSYDRSRETQYF	TGTGCCAGCAGTTACGACAGATCGCGGGAGACCCAGTACTTC
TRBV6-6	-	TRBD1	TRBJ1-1	CASSPGQDEAFF	TGTGCCAGCAGCCCCGGACAGGATGAAGCTTTCTTT
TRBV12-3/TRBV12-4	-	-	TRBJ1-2	CASSLSSGDGYTF	TGTGCCAGCAGTTTATCGTCCGGAGATGGCTACACCTTC
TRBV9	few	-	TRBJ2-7	CASSVDPGASYEQYF	TGTGCCAGCAGCGTAGACCCGGGGGCGTCCTACGAGCAGTACTTC
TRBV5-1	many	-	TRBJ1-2	CASSLGTNYGYTF	TGCGCCAGCAGCTTGGGCACTAACTATGGCTACACCTTC
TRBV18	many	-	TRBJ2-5	CASSPPNPPSNTETQYF	TGTGCCAGCTCACCACCCAATCCGCCCTCCAACACAGAGACCCAGTACTTC
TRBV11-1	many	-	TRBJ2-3	CASSYRESTDTQYF	TGTGCCAGCAGCTACAGGGAGAGCACAGATACGCAGTATTTT
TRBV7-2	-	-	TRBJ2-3	CASSYDSFTDTQYF	TGTGCCAGCAGCTATGATTCATTCACAGATACGCAGTATTTT
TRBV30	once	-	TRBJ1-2	CAWSVAEGLGYTF	TGTGCCTGGAGTGTTGCAGAAGGGCTTGGCTACACCTTC
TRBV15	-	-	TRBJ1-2	CATSRLTGSVGYTF	TGTGCCACCAGCCGATTGACAGGTTCGGTAGGCTACACCTTC
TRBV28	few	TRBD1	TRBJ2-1	CASSDTQGSEQFF	TGTGCCAGCAGTGACACACAGGGGAGTGAGCAGTTCTTC
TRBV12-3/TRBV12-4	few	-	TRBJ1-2	CASSFQESRGYTF	TGTGCCAGCAGTTTTCAGGAATCGAGAGGCTACACCTTC
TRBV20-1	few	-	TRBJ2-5	CSARVPEGQETQYF	TGCAGTGCTAGAGTACCGGAGGGCCAAGAGACCCAGTACTTC